This T cell receptor beta chain was sequenced in a study of shared clonotypes between healthy human individuals. General study results and limits: Estimated clonotype richness was generally higher in naive than memory subsets.

Germline CDR1 KGHSH, CDR2 LQKENI. The CDR3 runs to 12 residues. Clones were read by immunoSEQ multiplex PCR, and TCRdb kept only the in-frame ones, dropping some. The sample includes around 200,000 clones, over 85% of them seen just once. With respect to this clone: The target antigen is unknown. Other DNA sequences in the sample encode the same CDR3.

The sequence came from a woman in her thirties in good health. The chain combines TRBV18 with TRBJ2-5; no clear D. The better agreement between TRBJ2-7 and the DNA end casts doubt on the J call. Sequencing was done on a sample of naive CD4+ T cells sorted from blood. Subset specified: CD45RA+ positively selected. The CDR3 sequence is CASSPGAYEQYF. The DNA for the CDR3 is TGTGCCAGCTCACCTGGAGCCTACGAGCAGTACTTC.